This paragraph covers one TCR beta chain sequence. Trimming removed 0 bases from V and 1 base from J, with 16 bases in between. This CDR3 has 16 amino acids. Per germline, CDR1 DFQATT and CDR2 SNEGSKA (reference sequence). CDR3 regions of TCR beta were amplified from RNA transcripts. HTBI primers served in a first-round RT-PCR, which a second-round multiplex PCR followed. MiXCR, run by TCRdb on the multiplex PCR reads, gives a single entry per CDR3 protein. The sample lists 1 million to 1.3 million distinct CDR3 sequences; about two fifths were seen once. This sample is drawn from a study of Graves' ophthalmopathy and Graves' hyperthyroidism.

This TCR came from an adult man with Graves' hyperthyroidism. Sequenced input: peripheral blood or thyroid tissue (not recorded which). The V and J genes are TRBV20-1 and TRBJ2-7, with D possibly called TRBD1 or TRBD2 (5 bases each). CDR3 nucleotide sequence: TGCAGTGCTAGAGATCAATTCACGAGGGGTTCCTACGAGCAGTACTTC. It specifies CSARDQFTRGSYEQYF.